What follows are 21 T cell receptor beta chains derived from one specimen sequenced in a study of blood T cells in healthy people across ages. Then a second PCR, running roughly 7 to 11 cycles, was carried out with a sample-barcoded 5' primer and a J-beta primer mix. TCRdb analysed the 5' RACE reads with MiXCR anew, one entry per CDR3 protein. The profile shows about 770,000 distinct CDR3 sequences, more than 40% of them singletons. The sequenced sample was blood. The receptors shown here come from a man aged 55 to 70 in good health.

The chain is built from TRBV20-1 and TRBJ2-5, with unresolved D. V dropped 6 bases and J dropped 5 bases, with 22 bases sitting between them. Germline values: CDR1 DFQATT, CDR2 SNEGSKA (reference sequence). The CDR3 contains 15 residues. CDR3 sequence: CSAHQDGWGRETQYF. CDR3 DNA: TGCAGTGCCCATCAGGACGGGTGGGGTCGGGAGACCCAGTACTTC.

This clonotype was observed a handful of times. The V call is TRBV12-3 or TRBV12-4, the J call TRBJ2-5; 9 nucleotides line up with TRBD1. The better agreement between TRBJ2-7 and the DNA end casts doubt on the J call. The CDR3 is made up of 14 amino acids. Here the CDR3 reads CASTPDRGVHEQYF. The CDR3 region has the DNA TGTGCCAGCACTCCGGACAGGGGTGTTCACGAGCAGTACTTC.

Here the CDR3 reads CASSQRGGLSFTLGYTF. CDR3 in DNA: TGCGCCAGCAGCCAACGGGGGGGGTTGTCCTTTACCCTTGGCTACACCTTC. This sequence joins TRBV4-3 and TRBJ1-2; D is perhaps TRBD1 (5 bases). From germline, CDR1 is LGHNA and CDR2 YSLEER. This CDR3 is built from 17 residues. The V end lost 2 bases, the J end lost 7 bases, and 23 bases lay between the germline ends.

The chain carries TRBV30 and TRBJ1-5; maybe TRBD1 (6 bases). V was cut by 5 bases and J by 3 bases, with 11 bases left in between. The CDR3 runs 13 residues. Per germline, CDR1 GTSNPN and CDR2 SVGIG (reference sequence). The CDR3 DNA reads TGTGCCTGGCAAGGGGGTGACAATCAGCCCCAGCATTTT. It yields the protein CAWQGGDNQPQHF.

The chain links TRBV7-2 to TRBJ2-1, with TRBD2 as a possible D gene (7 bases). The CDR3 has 15 amino acids. Germline CDR1 reads SGHTA; CDR2 reads FQGNSA. V was clipped by 4 bases and J by 7 bases, with 17 bases between them. The CDR3 here is CASSSGGGGRNEQFF. The CDR3 DNA reads TGTGCCAGCAGCTCCGGCGGCGGGGGCAGGAATGAGCAGTTCTTC.

J is TRBJ2-3 and V is TRBV7-2; the match to TRBD2 covers 7 bases. The CDR3 runs to 17 residues. Germline CDR1 reads SGHTA; CDR2 reads FQGNSA. The V gene end was trimmed by 5 bases and the J gene end by 0 bases; junction bases not matched to a gene: 11. In DNA form, the CDR3 reads TGTGCCAGCAGCCCCCTTGGTCGGGGGGACAGCACAGATACGCAGTATTTT. As protein: CASSPLGRGDSTDTQYF.

The chain is built from TRBV10-3 and TRBJ2-1; 7 nucleotides agree with TRBD1. CDR3 length: 12 amino acids. Germline V lookup: CDR1 ENHRY, CDR2 SYGVKD. Trimming at V came to 10 bases and at J to 4 bases, leaving 4 bases not matched to a gene. The CDR3 DNA is TGTGCCACCGGGACAGATTACAATGAGCAGTTCTTC. Translating it yields CATGTDYNEQFF.

The V gene is TRBV3-1, the J gene TRBJ2-3; D might be TRBD1 or TRBD2, each matching 5 bases. The germline gives CDR1 LGHDT, CDR2 YNNKEL (reference sequence). The CDR3 has 16 amino acids. Trimming cost V 0 bases and J 2 bases, with 12 bases left between them. CDR3 loop: CASSQDQGGYTDTQYF. The DNA of the CDR3 is TGTGCCAGCAGCCAAGATCAGGGCGGGTACACAGATACGCAGTATTTT.

This clonotype was recorded a few times. This rearrangement joins TRBV7-2 to TRBJ2-5, with 9 positions matching TRBD2. Germline-derived CDR1 and CDR2 are SGHTA and FQGNSA. CDR3 length equals 14 residues. With 4 bases clipped from V and 4 bases from J, the junction kept 4 bases outside the gene matches. CDR3 sequence: CASSSSTSGETQYF. CDR3 coding DNA: TGTGCCAGCAGCTCTTCGACTAGCGGAGAGACCCAGTACTTC. Full variable domain (remainder filled in from reference TRBV7-2 and TRBJ2-5): GAGVSQSPSNKVTEKGKDVELRCDPISGHTALYWYRQSLGQGLEFLIYFQGNSAPDKSGLPSDRFSAERTGGSVSTLTIQRTQQEDSAVYLCASSSSTSGETQYFGPGTRLLVL.

Concerning this clonotype: Its ends do not fully match the called genes, so a read error is possible. This sequence joins TRBV12-3 or TRBV12-4 and TRBJ2-7; 8 nucleotides match TRBD2. The CDR3 runs 15 residues. The CDR3 is CASSPRGGHSCEQYF. The CDR3 DNA reads TGTGCCAGCAGCCCTCGGGGGGGACATTCCTGCGAGCAGTACTTC.

The chain employs TRBV5-1 and TRBJ2-5; 14 bases line up with TRBD2. V dropped 4 bases and J dropped 3; count of bases not matched to a gene: 8. The length of the CDR3 is 17 residues. Germline lookup yields CDR1 SGHRS and CDR2 YFSETQ. CDR3 DNA sequence: TGCGCCAGCAGCCCCGGACTAGCGGGAGGTTTGGAAGAGACCCAGTACTTC. Translating it yields CASSPGLAGGLEETQYF.

The V and J genes are TRBV5-6 and TRBJ2-7; 7 nucleotides agree with TRBD1. V was clipped by 4 bases and J by 0 bases; unmatched bases: 13. The length of the CDR3 is 17 residues. Germline CDR1 SGHDT, CDR2 YYEEEE. CDR3 coding DNA: TGTGCCAGCAGCCCCCCTCTAGGTGGACAGGACTCCTACGAGCAGTACTTC. The encoded protein is CASSPPLGGQDSYEQYF. The whole variable domain, filled in from reference TRBV5-6 and TRBJ2-7, reads DAGVTQSPTHLIKTRGQQVTLRCSPKSGHDTVSWYQQALGQGPQFIFQYYEEEERQRGNFPDRFSGHQFPNYSSELNVNALLLGDSALYLCASSPPLGGQDSYEQYFGPGTRLTVT.

The gene calls are TRBV2 and TRBJ2-4, with 11 bases matching TRBD1. Trimming cost V 6 bases and J 13 bases; bases outside gene matches: 17. Germline V gene lookup returns CDR1 SNHLY and CDR2 FYNNEI. The CDR3 is 16 residues long. The CDR3 DNA is TGTGCCAGCAGACACAACAACCGGGACAGGGGGAGTGAGCAGTACTTC. Translation: CASRHNNRDRGSEQYF.

There are a few counts of this clonotype. This chain uses TRBV18 with TRBJ1-2, with D uncertain. Germline V CDR1 and CDR2: KGHSH, LQKENI. V was pared by 3 bases and J by 1 base, with 9 bases between. The CDR3 is made up of 14 amino acids. The CDR3 nucleotides read TGTGCCAGCTCACCGCCAATAGATAACTATGGCTACACCTTC. Translation gives CASSPPIDNYGYTF.

V is TRBV15 and J is TRBJ2-3; possible D gene TRBD1, 7 bases. The germline V gene has CDR1 LNHNV and CDR2 YYDKDF (reference sequence). This CDR3 has 13 residues. V was clipped by 6 bases and J by 4 bases, with 11 bases between them. The CDR3 loop is CATRGGGADTQYF. Written as DNA, the CDR3 is TGTGCCACCAGAGGGGGCGGGGCAGATACGCAGTATTTT.

This rearrangement joins TRBV12-3 or TRBV12-4 to TRBJ2-1; 7 bases are shared with TRBD2. Matching the DNA end better, TRBJ2-7 makes the J call doubtful. The CDR3 extends over 13 amino acids. CDR3 in amino acids: CASTQAGNNEQYF. CDR3 DNA: TGTGCCAGCACCCAAGCGGGGAACAATGAGCAGTACTTC.

The V and J genes are TRBV5-6 and TRBJ2-1; TRBD2 agrees at 15 bases. The ends lost 4 bases at V and 1 base at J; junction bases unmatched: 6. In germline, CDR1 is SGHDT, CDR2 YYEEEE. The CDR3 spans 18 residues. For the CDR3, the DNA is TGTGCCAGCAGCCCCCGGACTAGCGGGGGGGCATCCTACAATGAGCAGTTCTTC. Its protein is CASSPRTSGGASYNEQFF.

The V and J genes are TRBV28 and TRBJ2-5, with 7 bases aligning to TRBD1. J lost 6 bases, V lost 1 base, and 2 bases had no gene match. Germline lookup yields CDR1 MDHEN and CDR2 SYDVKM. This CDR3 comprises 13 residues. The CDR3 spells CASSLLQGKTQYF. In DNA, the CDR3 is TGTGCCAGCAGTTTATTACAGGGGAAGACCCAGTACTTC.

CDR3 amino acids: CASSLKQDRGYTEAFF. The DNA of the CDR3 is TGCGCCAGCAGCCTAAAACAGGACAGGGGATACACTGAAGCTTTCTTT. V is TRBV5-1 and J is TRBJ1-1; TRBD1 matches 9 bases. V trimming: 4 bases; J trimming: 3 bases; junction bases outside the gene matches: 10. Per germline, CDR1 SGHRS and CDR2 YFSETQ. The CDR3 is made up of 16 amino acids.

This rearrangement joins TRBV20-1 to TRBJ1-5; no definite D call. CDR1 and CDR2 from the germline V gene are DFQATT and SNEGSKA (reference sequence). This CDR3 contains 14 residues. The V end was cut by 0 bases, the J end by 6 bases, with 12 bases between. This CDR3 is CSARDQEGAQPQHF. The CDR3 DNA reads TGCAGTGCTAGAGATCAGGAGGGAGCTCAGCCCCAGCATTTT.

This clonotype appeared a few times. The J gene is TRBJ2-7, the V gene TRBV12-3 or TRBV12-4; D perhaps matches TRBD1 (5 bases). The CDR3 loop spans 11 amino acids. V was pared by 8 bases and J by 6 bases, with 11 bases between. The CDR3 DNA is TGTGCCAGCGCCAGGGTAAGCGAGCAGTACTTC. Translated, it gives CASARVSEQYF.